This TCR beta chain was identified during a study of blood T cell repertoires in COVID-19. Across the whole study: The United States, Italy and Spain provided the acute and convalescent COVID-19 samples. PBMCs, B-cell-depleted T cells, or T cells were the source of the cDNA or gDNA that made up the material.

Original processing methods: From reference gene primer amplification, estimates of nucleated cell counts were derived. The assay was immunoSEQ multiplex PCR, and TCRdb's table has in-frame clones only and misses some. That table supplies the V and J calls and clone size; D and trimming were determined from the DNA. The sample holds 44,000 or so clones, 69% seen once. This clone has only a few counts. V was clipped by 5 bases and J by 1 base, with 5 bases between them. Looked up from germline, CDR1 is WSHSY and CDR2 is SAAADI. The CDR3 runs 12 residues. The clonotype was recovered from a man of 80 years or more with acute or convalescent COVID-19. Sequenced input: peripheral blood. This rearrangement joins TRBV10-2 to TRBJ1-1; D remains ambiguous. The DNA for the CDR3 is TGCGCCAGCAGTTTAGAGAACACTGAAGCTTTCTTT. Protein: CASSLENTEAFF.